These 13 T cell receptor beta chains share one sample of origin, sequenced in a study of blood T cell repertoires in COVID-19. Repertoires were generated with immunoSEQ multiplex PCR, while TCRdb's copy carries only in-frame clones and drops some. The sample shows 350,000 to 450,000 clones, about 87% of them seen only once. Sequenced sample: peripheral blood. These receptors were taken from a woman in her sixties with COVID-19, enrolled during active disease.

This chain uses TRBV5-1 with TRBJ1-2; D gene ambiguous. V lost 0 bases and J 2 bases, leaving 14 bases between the germline ends. The CDR3 spans 16 residues. Germline V lookup: CDR1 SGHRS, CDR2 YFSETQ. The CDR3 sequence is CASSLGGQLLNYGYTF. CDR3 coding DNA: TGCGCCAGCAGCTTGGGAGGTCAGCTTCTAAACTATGGCTACACCTTC.

This clone has only one observation. The CDR3 here is CASSIPGEGTDTQYF. The CDR3 bases are TGTGCCAGTAGTATACCGGGGGAGGGCACAGATACGCAGTATTTT. The V gene is TRBV19, the J gene TRBJ2-3, with D perhaps TRBD2 (6 bases). The CDR3 runs 15 residues. Germline CDR1 LNHDA, CDR2 SQIVND (reference sequence). V was trimmed by 2 bases and J by 1 base, leaving 10 bases between them.

This chain links TRBV5-1 with TRBJ2-3; D is unresolved. This CDR3 spans 12 amino acids. V was clipped by 4 bases and J by 0 bases, with 3 bases between them. Germline V lookup: CDR1 SGHRS, CDR2 YFSETQ. The CDR3 DNA is TGCGCCAGCAGCCAGAGCACAGATACGCAGTATTTT. This encodes CASSQSTDTQYF. The full variable domain, with the rest looked up from reference TRBV5-1 and TRBJ2-3, is KAGVTQTPRYLIKTRGQQVTLSCSPISGHRSVSWYQQTPGQGLQFLFEYFSETQRNKGNFPGRFSGRQFSNSRSEMNVSTLELGDSALYLCASSQSTDTQYFGPGTRLTVL.

The CDR3 loop is CASSQEGGVAFYNEQFF. In DNA form, the CDR3 reads TGTGCCAGCAGCCAGGAAGGGGGAGTGGCTTTCTACAATGAGCAGTTCTTC. V usage is TRBV4-2 and J usage is TRBJ2-1, with a tentative D call TRBD1 (6 bases). The CDR3 totals 17 residues. Germline CDR1 LGHNA, CDR2 YNFKEQ. The germline V and J ends were trimmed by 3 bases and 3 bases, with 18 bases remaining between them.

The V and J genes are TRBV6-5 and TRBJ1-1; D is uncertain. The CDR3 covers 16 residues. Between the trimmed V and J ends, which lost 0 bases and 0 bases, there was a span of 11 bases. The germline V gene encodes CDR1 MNHEY and CDR2 SVGAGI. The CDR3, as DNA: TGTGCCAGCAGTTACTCCGGGGTGAGAATGAACACTGAAGCTTTCTTT. This translates into CASSYSGVRMNTEAFF.

This rearrangement joins TRBV6-5 to TRBJ2-3; 9 bases map to TRBD1. From germline, CDR1 is MNHEY and CDR2 SVGAGI. The CDR3 spans 13 residues. Trimming removed 6 bases from V and 10 bases from J; junction bases left unmatched: 8. CDR3: CASRHGGQGAQYF. Written as DNA, the CDR3 is TGTGCCAGCAGACACGGGGGACAGGGTGCGCAGTATTTT.

The chain links TRBV7-9 to TRBJ2-7; weak D call: TRBD2 (5 bases). Looked up from germline, CDR1 is SEHNR and CDR2 is FQNEAQ (reference sequence). The CDR3 is 18 amino acids. V was shortened by 5 bases and J by 3 bases, with 26 bases between the two germline ends. The CDR3 sequence: CASSPEAGWVGLVYEQYF. The CDR3 DNA sequence: TGTGCCAGCAGCCCGGAGGCAGGTTGGGTTGGTCTGGTCTACGAGCAGTACTTC.

This rearrangement joins TRBV25-1 to TRBJ1-6; D not resolved. Germline CDR1 reads MGHDK; CDR2 reads SYGVNS. The CDR3 is 15 amino acids. V was trimmed by 5 bases and J by 6 bases, leaving 14 bases between them. CDR3 bases: TGTGCCAGCAGTCAGGCGGGGATTACTAATTCACCCCTCCACTTT. It specifies CASSQAGITNSPLHF.

The V gene is TRBV6-4, the J gene TRBJ2-1, with 7 positions matching TRBD1. The ends lost 5 bases at V and 1 base at J; junction bases unmatched: 8. CDR1 is MRHNA and CDR2 is SNTAGT in the germline V gene. This CDR3 has 16 residues. In DNA, the CDR3 is TGTGCCAGCAGTCAATCGGGACAGATTTCCTACAATGAGCAGTTCTTC. Its protein product is CASSQSGQISYNEQFF.

The chain recombines TRBV4-1 with TRBJ2-1, with a tentative D call TRBD2 (6 bases). Trimming removed 0 bases from V and 9 bases from J, with 15 bases in between. This CDR3 is built from 15 residues. Germline V lookup: CDR1 MGHRA, CDR2 YSYEKL. The CDR3 is CASSQDFGGGGEQFF. For the CDR3, the DNA is TGCGCCAGCAGCCAAGATTTCGGGGGAGGAGGTGAGCAGTTCTTC.

This clone was observed a handful of times. This sequence joins TRBV19 and TRBJ1-5, with TRBD1 matching over 12 bases. CDR3 size: 19 residues. V was pared by 0 bases and J by 6 bases, with 12 bases of the junction left unmatched. CDR1 and CDR2 from the germline V gene are LNHDA and SQIVND (reference sequence). The CDR3 loop reads CASSIDWMGTGGMVQPQHF. The CDR3 DNA is TGTGCCAGTAGTATAGACTGGATGGGGACAGGGGGCATGGTTCAGCCCCAGCATTTT. Full variable domain (rest looked up from reference TRBV19 and TRBJ1-5): DGGITQSPKYLFRKEGQNVTLSCEQNLNHDAMYWYRQDPGQGLRLIYYSQIVNDFQKGDIAEGYSVSREKKESFPLTVTSAQKNPTAFYLCASSIDWMGTGGMVQPQHFGDGTRLSIL.

This rearrangement joins TRBV5-1 to TRBJ2-2; D ambiguous. Looked up from germline, CDR1 is SGHRS and CDR2 is YFSETQ. Deletions cut 1 base from V and 7 bases from J, with 5 bases between. CDR3 length: 12 amino acids. CDR3 sequence: CASSLSFGELFF. CDR3 coding DNA: TGCGCCAGCAGCTTGTCTTTCGGGGAGCTGTTTTTT.

V and J are TRBV6-6 and TRBJ2-3; TRBD2 matches at 10 bases. The CDR3 totals 14 residues. After removal of 6 bases from V and 5 bases from J, the junction contained 5 bases not matched to a gene. Germline assignment: CDR1 MNHNY and CDR2 SVGAGI (reference sequence). CDR3 loop: CASRYSGGIDTQYF. As DNA, the CDR3 is TGTGCCAGCAGATATAGCGGGGGGATAGATACGCAGTATTTT.